The 9 T cell receptor beta chains listed next were all sequenced from one sample in a study of T-cell reconstitution after alpha-beta-depleted transplantation in children. Preparation of the TCRbeta library involved a method that used unique molecular identifiers. TCRdb reanalysed the PCR reads using MiXCR and keeps one entry per CDR3 protein. The repertoire holds about 980,000 distinct CDR3 sequences, with around 30% as singletons. The source was PBMCs, mostly from graft donor cells, collected 360 days after TCRalphabeta/CD19-depleted stem cell transplant. These receptors all stem from a boy in the first two years of life who had a stem cell transplant for SCID, so the T cells may come from the graft donor.

The V call is TRBV20-1, the J call TRBJ2-3; D is unresolved. Germline V gives CDR1 DFQATT, CDR2 SNEGSKA (reference sequence). This CDR3 is 15 amino acids long. V was pared by 6 bases and J by 0 bases, with 16 bases between. The CDR3 DNA is TGCAGTGCCGGAAGCGCAACACCTAGCACAGATACGCAGTATTTT. Its translation is CSAGSATPSTDTQYF.

This chain uses TRBV20-1 with TRBJ2-1; D tentatively reads TRBD1 or TRBD2 (5 bases each). Trimming shortened V by 5 bases and J by 3 bases, and 14 bases separated the two germline ends. The CDR3 runs to 14 residues. Germline V gene lookup returns CDR1 DFQATT and CDR2 SNEGSKA (reference sequence). The CDR3 region has the DNA TGCAGTGCTCCCGGGACCACGGGCTACAATGAGCAGTTCTTC. Its protein is CSAPGTTGYNEQFF.

The chain has TRBV15 and TRBJ2-7; TRBD1 matches 11 bases. Germline V lookup: CDR1 LNHNV, CDR2 YYDKDF (reference sequence). This CDR3 is 15 amino acids long. J gave up 3 bases and V 0 bases, and 1 base lay outside the gene matches. The CDR3 reads CATSREGTGGYEQYF. Written as DNA, the CDR3 is TGTGCCACCAGCAGAGAGGGGACAGGGGGCTACGAGCAGTACTTC.

This clonotype was seen more than once but under ten times. The chain is built from TRBV25-1 and TRBJ2-3, with TRBD2 matching over 8 bases. The CDR3 is 15 residues long. Per the germline V gene, CDR1 is MGHDK and CDR2 is SYGVNS. The V gene end was trimmed by 0 bases and the J gene end by 4 bases; junction bases not matched to a gene: 3. CDR3 in DNA: TGTGCCAGCAGTGAATATCGGGGGGGGTCAGATACGCAGTATTTT. As protein: CASSEYRGGSDTQYF.

This clonotype occurred a few times. This chain connects TRBV12-3 or TRBV12-4 to TRBJ2-3; 10 bases agree with TRBD1. The length of the CDR3 is 17 residues. V was clipped by 5 bases and J by 3 bases; unmatched bases: 11. CDR3 coding DNA: TGTGCCAGCAGTAGACAGGGGGCGCCGGGACCAACAGATACGCAGTATTTT. Translation: CASSRQGAPGPTDTQYF.

This chain joins TRBV9 and TRBJ1-5, with 8 positions matching TRBD1. Per the germline V gene, CDR1 is SGDLS and CDR2 is YYNGEE. V shed 3 bases and J 5 bases; nucleotides not matched to a gene: 7. The CDR3 runs to 15 residues. The CDR3 DNA is TGTGCCAGCAGCGCCTCGGGACAGGCCTATCAGCCCCAGCATTTT. Translation: CASSASGQAYQPQHF.

This clonotype was seen more than once but under ten times. The chain recombines TRBV4-1 with TRBJ2-1; the match to TRBD2 covers 7 bases. Germline V gene lookup returns CDR1 MGHRA and CDR2 YSYEKL. J gave up 3 bases and V 1 base, and 9 bases lay outside the gene matches. This CDR3 has 17 residues. As DNA, the CDR3 is TGCGCCAGCAGCCAAGTTTCTAGCGGATCCCACTACAATGAGCAGTTCTTC. This translates into CASSQVSSGSHYNEQFF.

This clonotype showed up many times. The V gene is TRBV20-1, the J gene TRBJ1-5; the D gene is possibly TRBD1 (6 bases). This CDR3 contains 14 residues. Per germline, CDR1 DFQATT and CDR2 SNEGSKA (reference sequence). V was clipped by 6 bases and J by 7 bases, with 19 bases between them. CDR3 coding DNA: TGCAGTGCCAGGTGGGGGGCTAAGAAACAGCCCCAGCATTTT. It encodes CSARWGAKKQPQHF.

The chain has TRBV7-9 and TRBJ1-2; a possible D gene is TRBD1 (6 bases). Germline V gene data show CDR1 as SEHNR and CDR2 as FQNEAQ (reference sequence). The CDR3 totals 17 residues. Trimming shortened V by 5 bases and J by 2 bases, and 21 bases separated the two germline ends. The CDR3 sequence: CASSPSAGAPANYGYTF. CDR3 bases: TGTGCCAGCAGCCCCTCGGCAGGGGCCCCTGCCAACTATGGCTACACCTTC.